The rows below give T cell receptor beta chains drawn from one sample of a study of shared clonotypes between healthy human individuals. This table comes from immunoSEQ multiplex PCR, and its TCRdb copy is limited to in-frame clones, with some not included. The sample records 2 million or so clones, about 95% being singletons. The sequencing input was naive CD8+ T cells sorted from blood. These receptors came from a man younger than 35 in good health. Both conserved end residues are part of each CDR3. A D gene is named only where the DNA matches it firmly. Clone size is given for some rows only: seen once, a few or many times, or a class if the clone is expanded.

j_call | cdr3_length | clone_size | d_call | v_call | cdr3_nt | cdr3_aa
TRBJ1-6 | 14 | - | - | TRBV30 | TGTGCCTGGAGTCCCCTAGCAAGCGATTCACCCCTCCACTTT | CAWSPLASDSPLHF
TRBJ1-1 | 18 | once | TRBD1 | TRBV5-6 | TGTGCCAGCAGCTTCTCAGCGGACAGGGGAGGAGGGGGGCCTGAAGCTTTCTTT | CASSFSADRGGGGPEAFF
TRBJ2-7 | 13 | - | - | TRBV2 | TGTGCCAGCAACCAGGGGGGGAACTACGAGCAGTACTTC | CASNQGGNYEQYF
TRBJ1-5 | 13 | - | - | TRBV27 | TGTGCCAGCAGTTTCGTGTCTAATCAGCCCCAGCATTTT | CASSFVSNQPQHF
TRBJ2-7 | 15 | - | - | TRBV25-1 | TGTGCCAGCACCGAGGGGGGGGGCCTGTCCTACGAGCAGTACTTC | CASTEGGGLSYEQYF
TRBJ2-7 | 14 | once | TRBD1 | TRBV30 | TGTGCCTGGAGTCAGGGACAGGGTTTCTACGAGCAGTACTTC | CAWSQGQGFYEQYF
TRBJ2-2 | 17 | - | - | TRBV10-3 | TGTGCCATCAGTGAATCAACCGGGACAACGAACACCGGGGAGCTGTTTTTT | CAISESTGTTNTGELFF
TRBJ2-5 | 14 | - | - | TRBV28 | TGTGCCAGCAGCCCAACTAGCTATCAAGAGACCCAGTACTTC | CASSPTSYQETQYF
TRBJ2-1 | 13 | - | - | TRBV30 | TGTGCCTCCCGAGGGATCTCCTACAATGAGCAGTTCTTC | CASRGISYNEQFF
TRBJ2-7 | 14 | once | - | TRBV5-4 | TGTGCCAGCAGCTTGACGGACAGTCCCTACGAGCAGTACTTC | CASSLTDSPYEQYF
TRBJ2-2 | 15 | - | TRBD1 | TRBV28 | TGTGCCAGCAGGTTCCGGGACAGGGGTTCGGGGGAGCTGTTTTTT | CASRFRDRGSGELFF
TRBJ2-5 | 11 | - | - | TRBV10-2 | TGCGCCAGCAGTGAGATTGAGACCCAGTACTTC | CASSEIETQYF
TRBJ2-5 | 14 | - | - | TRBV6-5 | TGTGCCAGCAGTTTTGACGAGGTCTCGGCCGCCCAGTACTTC | CASSFDEVSAAQYF
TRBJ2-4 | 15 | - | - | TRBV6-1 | TGTGCCAGCACTCCGGGACAACTAGCCAAAAACATTCAGTACTTC | CASTPGQLAKNIQYF
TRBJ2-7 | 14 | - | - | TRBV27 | TGTGCCAGCAGTTTAAAGCGGAGGTCCTACGAGCAGTACTTC | CASSLKRRSYEQYF
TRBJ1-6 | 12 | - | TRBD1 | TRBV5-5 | TGTGCCAGCAGCCTCCTAGGACAGGAGTCTGTCTTT | CASSLLGQESVF
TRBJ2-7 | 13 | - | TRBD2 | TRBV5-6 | TGTGCCAGCCGACTAGCGGGGTCCTACGAGCAGTACTTC | CASRLAGSYEQYF
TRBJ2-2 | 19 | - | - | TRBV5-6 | TGTGCCAGCAGCTTGGCCTTGTTCGAGGGGCCTGGGGGCACCGGGGAGCTGTTTTTT | CASSLALFEGPGGTGELFF
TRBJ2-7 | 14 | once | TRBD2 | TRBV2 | TGTGCCAGCAGTTGGGGGGAGGGCTTTGCAGAGCAGTACTTC | CASSWGEGFAEQYF
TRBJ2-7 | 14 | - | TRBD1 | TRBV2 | TGTGCCAGCAGTCCGGGACAGACCTCTTACGAGCAGTACTTC | CASSPGQTSYEQYF
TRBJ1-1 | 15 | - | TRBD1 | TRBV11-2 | TGTGCCAGCAGCTTCACCGGGACAGGGAACACTGAAGCTTTCTTT | CASSFTGTGNTEAFF
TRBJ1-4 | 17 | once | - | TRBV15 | TGTGCCACTAGGGGTATTCACGACGAATTAGGGGGTGAAAAACTGTTTTTT | CATRGIHDELGGEKLFF
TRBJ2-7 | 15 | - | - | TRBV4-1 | TGCGCCAGCAGCCCCCGGGGGAACCCCTCCTACGAGCAGTACTTC | CASSPRGNPSYEQYF
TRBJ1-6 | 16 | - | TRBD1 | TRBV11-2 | TGTGCCAGCAGCTCCCGGGGGACAGATTGGGATTCACCCCTCCACTTT | CASSSRGTDWDSPLHF
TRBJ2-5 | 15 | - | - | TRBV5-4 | TGTGCCAGCAGCTTGTCCCAGGGCCGGCAAGAGACCCAGTACTTC | CASSLSQGRQETQYF
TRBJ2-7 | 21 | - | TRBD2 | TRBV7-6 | TGTGCCAGCAGCTTAGCAGCTGGTGTGGAACTAGCGGGAGTAATGTCCTACGAGCAGTACTTC | CASSLAAGVELAGVMSYEQYF
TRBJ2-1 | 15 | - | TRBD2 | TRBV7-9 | TGTGCCAGCAGCACCCAGCGGGAGTTCTACAATGAGCAGTTCTTC | CASSTQREFYNEQFF
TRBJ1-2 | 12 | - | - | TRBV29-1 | TGCAGCGTTTACAGGGTGGAGGACGGCTACACCTTC | CSVYRVEDGYTF
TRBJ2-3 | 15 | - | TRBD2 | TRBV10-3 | TGTGCCATCAGTCGGGACTACCCCGTGAGCGGTACGCAGTATTTT | CAISRDYPVSGTQYF
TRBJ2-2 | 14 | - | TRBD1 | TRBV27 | TGTGCCAGCAGCCAACAGGGGGCGATCGGGGAGCTGTTTTTT | CASSQQGAIGELFF
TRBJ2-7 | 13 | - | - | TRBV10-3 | TGTGCCATCAGTGTAGGGGGGTCTTACGAGCAGTACTTC | CAISVGGSYEQYF
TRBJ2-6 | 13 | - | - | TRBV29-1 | TGCAGCATCTGGACAGCTGGGGCCAACGTCCTGACTTTC | CSIWTAGANVLTF
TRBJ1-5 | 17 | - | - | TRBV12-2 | TGTGCAAGTCGCTTAGCGTCGGGCAGGGGAGTGGATCAGCCCCAGCATTTT | CASRLASGRGVDQPQHF
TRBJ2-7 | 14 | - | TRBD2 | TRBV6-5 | TGTGCCAGCAGCGACCCGGGGGGAGCCCACGAGCAGTACTTC | CASSDPGGAHEQYF
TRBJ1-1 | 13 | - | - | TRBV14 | TGTGCCAGCAGCCCCAGTCTGCTCACTGAAGCTTTCTTT | CASSPSLLTEAFF
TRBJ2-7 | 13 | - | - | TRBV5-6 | TGTGCCAGCAGCTTAGTCAGGGTCAACGAGCAGTACTTC | CASSLVRVNEQYF
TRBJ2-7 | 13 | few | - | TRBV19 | TGTGCCAGTAGTATGGGGCCCTTGTACGAGCAGTACTTC | CASSMGPLYEQYF
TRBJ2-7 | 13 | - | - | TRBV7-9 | TGTGCCAGCGAGAACAGTCGTTACTACGAGCAGTACTTC | CASENSRYYEQYF
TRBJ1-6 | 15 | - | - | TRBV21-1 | TGTGCCAGCAGCAAAGATGGACTCGATCCTTCACCCCTCCACTTT | CASSKDGLDPSPLHF
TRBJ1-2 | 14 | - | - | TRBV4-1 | TGCGCCAGCAGCCAGGATTGGGACCCGCACGGCTACACCTTC | CASSQDWDPHGYTF
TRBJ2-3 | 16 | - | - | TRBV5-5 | TGTGCCAGCAGCTTGGTATGGGGGACCCGCACAGATACGCAGTATTTT | CASSLVWGTRTDTQYF
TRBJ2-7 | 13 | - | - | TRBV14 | TGTGCCAGCACCACTTCTATGGACCTTGGCCTAATTTTC | CASTTSMDLGLIF
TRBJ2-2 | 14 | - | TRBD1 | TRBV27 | TGTGCCAGCAGTTTAGGACAGGGCACCGGGGAGCTGTTTTTT | CASSLGQGTGELFF
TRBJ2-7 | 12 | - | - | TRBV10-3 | TGTGCCATCGGGGACCCTGGGGGTGAGCAGTACTTC | CAIGDPGGEQYF
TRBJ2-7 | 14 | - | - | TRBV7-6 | TGTGCCAGCAGCCCAGGATGGGGGTCCTACGAGCAGTACTTC | CASSPGWGSYEQYF
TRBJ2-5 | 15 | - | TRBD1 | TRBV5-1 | TGCGCCAGCAGCGGGACAGGGACTCTCCAAGAGACCCAGTACTTC | CASSGTGTLQETQYF
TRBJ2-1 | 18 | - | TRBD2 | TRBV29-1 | TGCAGCGCCACTCCGGGACTAGCGGGAGACGGCTCCTACAATGAGCAGTTCTTC | CSATPGLAGDGSYNEQFF
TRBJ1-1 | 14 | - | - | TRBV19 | TGTGCCAGTAGTATAGATGGAGGGAACACTGAAGCTTTCTTT | CASSIDGGNTEAFF
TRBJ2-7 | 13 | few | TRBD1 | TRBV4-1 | TGCGCCAGCAGCCAGACAGGGTCCTACGAGCAGTACTTC | CASSQTGSYEQYF
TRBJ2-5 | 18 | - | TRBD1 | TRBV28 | TGTGCCAGCAGTTTACGGTCCTTGGGGACAGTCCAGAAAGAGACCCAGTACTTC | CASSLRSLGTVQKETQYF
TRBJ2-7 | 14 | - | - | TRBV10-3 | TGTGCCATCAGCCCCCGGGACACCTCCTACGAGCAGTACTTC | CAISPRDTSYEQYF
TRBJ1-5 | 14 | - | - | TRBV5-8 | TGTGCCAGCAGCCCGGGGCCTTGGAGTCAGCCCCAGCATTTT | CASSPGPWSQPQHF